The rows below give T cell receptor beta chains drawn from one sample of a study of CD8+ T cells in alopecia areata. Here immunoSEQ multiplex PCR was the method, and the copy in TCRdb shows in-frame clones only, minus some. Of 200,000 to 250,000 clones listed, around two fifths are singletons. The sequencing here drew on CD4+ T cells sorted from blood, taken at approximately week 30, from a patient treated with tofacitinib. The receptors come from a human donor with alopecia areata. Each CDR3 is given with its conserved first and last residue. A D gene is named only where the DNA matches it firmly. A row's size may be missing; if present it is once, few, many or a size class.

d_gene,v_gene,abundance,j_gene,CDR3aa,CDR3nt
TRBD1,TRBV29-1,once,TRBJ1-3,CSAKGQGRDTIYF,TGCAGCGCAAAGGGACAGGGACGAGACACCATATATTTT
-,TRBV5-4,-,TRBJ2-7,CASSLTDTYEQYF,TGTGCCAGCAGCTTGACGGATACCTACGAGCAGTACTTC
TRBD1,TRBV30,-,TRBJ1-4,CAYLGQGRDEKLFF,TGTGCCTACCTCGGACAGGGGAGGGATGAAAAACTGTTTTTT
TRBD1,TRBV5-1,-,TRBJ2-1,CASSLEGQGNNEQFF,TGCGCCAGCAGCTTGGAGGGACAGGGAAACAATGAGCAGTTCTTC
-,TRBV6-6,few,TRBJ1-1,CASSPGVGKEAFF,TGTGCCAGCAGTCCCGGGGTGGGAAAAGAAGCTTTCTTT
-,TRBV2,-,TRBJ2-7,CASSYGLSGYEQYF,TGTGCCAGCAGTTATGGCTTATCGGGCTACGAGCAGTACTTC
-,TRBV5-1,few,TRBJ2-6,CASSTPTGSGANVLTF,TGCGCCAGCAGCACCCCGACAGGCTCTGGGGCCAACGTCCTGACTTTC
-,TRBV4-1,-,TRBJ2-2,CASSPRGGDTGELFF,TGCGCCAGCAGCCCCAGGGGAGGGGACACCGGGGAGCTGTTTTTT
TRBD1,TRBV4-2,few,TRBJ2-6,CASSRDRDGGANVLTF,TGTGCCAGCAGCCGGGACAGGGATGGAGGGGCCAACGTCCTGACTTTC
-,TRBV30,-,TRBJ1-2,CAGSDNYGYTF,TGTGCCGGGTCGGATAACTATGGCTACACCTTC
-,TRBV5-1,-,TRBJ2-4,CASSPNMGLAKNIQYF,TGCGCCAGCAGCCCGAATATGGGTCTAGCCAAAAACATTCAGTACTTC
TRBD1,TRBV6-5,-,TRBJ1-1,CASSYDRVSTEAFF,TGTGCCAGCAGTTACGACAGGGTTAGCACTGAAGCTTTCTTT
-,TRBV6-5,-,TRBJ1-2,CASRPFTAGVGYTF,TGTGCCAGCAGACCATTTACCGCTGGGGTTGGCTACACCTTC
-,TRBV7-8,-,TRBJ2-5,CASSFTGSETQYF,TGTGCCAGCAGCTTCACAGGGAGTGAGACCCAGTACTTC
-,TRBV14,-,TRBJ1-2,CASSHYGKGGYTF,TGTGCCAGCAGCCATTATGGAAAGGGCGGCTACACCTTC
TRBD1,TRBV5-6,-,TRBJ2-1,CASKGASYNEQFF,TGTGCCAGCAAGGGGGCCTCCTACAATGAGCAGTTCTTC
-,TRBV6-6,-,TRBJ1-2,CASRIDNLGPGGYTF,TGTGCCAGCCGAATTGATAATCTCGGACCGGGTGGCTACACCTTC
TRBD2,TRBV30,-,TRBJ2-1,CAGKTSGGYNEQFF,TGTGCCGGGAAGACTAGCGGGGGGTACAATGAGCAGTTCTTC
-,TRBV6-1,few,TRBJ2-6,CASSVGVYSGANVLTF,TGTGCCAGCAGTGTGGGGGTATACTCTGGGGCCAACGTCCTGACTTTC
TRBD2,TRBV29-1,few,TRBJ2-1,CSVGLGLAVDNEQFF,TGCAGCGTTGGACTTGGACTAGCCGTTGACAATGAGCAGTTCTTC
-,TRBV5-4,few,TRBJ2-2,CASSLGLRVAGELFF,TGTGCCAGCAGTTTGGGGCTCCGGGTTGCCGGGGAGCTGTTTTTT
-,TRBV5-1,many,TRBJ2-5,CASSWGETQYF,TGCGCCAGCAGCTGGGGAGAGACCCAGTACTTC
-,TRBV7-9,-,TRBJ2-6,CASSATSGANVLTF,TGTGCCAGCAGCGCCACTTCTGGGGCCAACGTCCTGACTTTC
-,TRBV27,-,TRBJ2-3,CASMDRRTDTQYF,TGTGCCAGCATGGACAGACGCACAGATACGCAGTATTTT
-,TRBV6-5,-,TRBJ1-3,CASRDSDRNTIYF,TGTGCCAGCAGAGACAGCGACCGAAACACCATATATTTT
-,TRBV4-1,few,TRBJ2-7,CASSPPGGTYEQYF,TGCGCCAGCAGCCCGCCGGGTGGCACCTACGAGCAGTACTTC
TRBD2,TRBV6-5,-,TRBJ2-4,CASSYSAGGPSIQYF,TGTGCCAGCAGTTACTCGGCGGGGGGGCCCAGCATTCAGTACTTC
-,TRBV9,few,TRBJ2-3,CASSVATGTDTQYF,TGTGCCAGCAGCGTAGCTACGGGTACAGATACGCAGTATTTT
-,TRBV18,-,TRBJ1-5,CASSEWDSNQPQHF,TGTGCCAGCTCTGAATGGGATAGCAATCAGCCCCAGCATTTT
TRBD1,TRBV5-4,few,TRBJ2-1,CASSLDMTYRGNEQFF,TGTGCCAGCAGCTTAGACATGACCTACAGGGGCAATGAGCAGTTCTTC
-,TRBV18,-,TRBJ2-3,CASSSPGHFTDTQYF,TGTGCCAGCTCAAGTCCGGGGCACTTCACAGATACGCAGTATTTT
-,TRBV20-1,-,TRBJ1-1,CSAPFLYGAFF,TGCAGTGCTCCCTTCCTATACGGAGCTTTCTTT
-,TRBV7-2,-,TRBJ2-3,CASSFRRRDTQYF,TGTGCCAGCAGCTTTCGGCGGCGAGATACGCAGTATTTT
-,TRBV7-9,-,TRBJ2-1,CASSLAEFSANEQFF,TGTGCCAGCAGCTTAGCGGAGTTTAGCGCCAATGAGCAGTTCTTC
-,TRBV30,few,TRBJ2-1,CAWSGRSNEQFF,TGTGCCTGGAGTGGTAGAAGCAACGAGCAGTTCTTC
TRBD2,TRBV6-1,few,TRBJ2-3,CASSLAGVTDTQYF,TGTGCCAGCAGCCTAGCGGGGGTCACAGATACGCAGTATTTT
-,TRBV23-1,few,TRBJ1-2,CASSQSGGRANYGYTF,TGCGCCAGCAGTCAATCCGGGGGGCGCGCAAACTATGGCTACACCTTC
-,TRBV6-1,-,TRBJ2-3,CASSAGTGTDTQYF,TGTGCCAGCAGTGCCGGGACTGGCACAGATACGCAGTATTTT
-,TRBV6-5,few,TRBJ1-2,CASSLTARPYGYTF,TGTGCCAGCAGTTTGACAGCGCGACCTTATGGCTACACCTTC
TRBD2,TRBV14,few,TRBJ2-7,CASTRPGLPDYEQYF,TGTGCCAGCACCCGCCCGGGACTACCAGACTACGAGCAGTACTTC
-,TRBV5-1,few,TRBJ2-1,CASSSLGGSYNEQFF,TGCGCCAGCAGCTCCCTCGGGGGCTCCTACAATGAGCAGTTCTTC
TRBD2,TRBV30,once,TRBJ2-1,CAWSVGRLAGVNEQFF,TGTGCCTGGAGTGTAGGGCGACTAGCGGGAGTCAATGAGCAGTTCTTC
TRBD2,TRBV7-9,-,TRBJ2-1,CASSLDASGSHNEQFF,TGTGCCAGCAGCTTAGATGCTAGCGGGTCACACAATGAGCAGTTCTTC
TRBD2,TRBV4-1,-,TRBJ2-1,CASSQEGVSGAPNNEQFF,TGCGCCAGCAGCCAAGAAGGAGTGAGCGGGGCTCCTAACAATGAGCAGTTCTTC
-,TRBV15,-,TRBJ2-3,CATRGPRDGTQYF,TGTGCCACCAGGGGGCCCCGGGACGGTACGCAGTATTTT
-,TRBV5-1,few,TRBJ2-4,CASSLGPSEDIQYF,TGCGCCAGCAGCTTGGGCCCCTCGGAGGACATTCAGTACTTC
-,TRBV11-1,-,TRBJ1-5,CASSLGDNQPQHF,TGTGCCAGCAGCTTGGGCGACAATCAGCCCCAGCATTTT
TRBD1,TRBV4-1,-,TRBJ1-2,CASSRPGQGNNYGYTF,TGCGCCAGCAGCCGGCCGGGACAGGGAAACAACTATGGCTACACCTTC